This TCR beta chain comes out of a study of T cell repertoires in cytomegalovirus infection. This clonotype was counted at least ten times. This CDR3 comprises 13 residues. Germline CDR1 and CDR2: SGHTA and FQGTGA. Trimming took 6 bases from V and 1 from J, leaving 7 bases between them. A single record per CDR3 protein comes from TCRdb applying MiXCR to the reads. The data show 290,000 or so distinct CDR3 sequences, roughly 24% seen once. Sequencing input: PBMCs. This TCR was sampled from a human donor in good health (CMV status not recorded). Some clones in this sample may be carry-over from other donors' samples. V and J are TRBV7-3 and TRBJ1-5; D gene ambiguous. The DNA of the CDR3 is TGTGCCAGCAGTATTAAGAGCAATCAGCCCCAGCATTTT. Its protein product is CASSIKSNQPQHF.